The 22 T cell receptor beta chains reported below all come from one sample, sequenced in a study of sequential checkpoint blockade in melanoma (dated by TCRdb to between 2018 and 2021). What the treatment or condition label conveys for this sample: randomized to nivolumab then ipilimumab (arm A) or the reverse (arm B). The method was the immunoSEQ multiplex PCR assay. TCRdb stores this immuneACCESS table with in-frame sequences only. Part of the clones is absent; in the studies checked, under half of the shortfall reflects unresolved V genes, and no reason is known for the rest. The sample table records roughly 30,000 clones; roughly 84% of these occur just once. The biggest ten clones account for roughly 18% of the sample. Sequenced material: CD8+ T cells sorted from blood (inferred from file names), taken from a patient given nivolumab and ipilimumab in sequence. All receptors derive from a human donor with melanoma.

The chain carries TRBV4-2 and TRBJ2-5; D possibly corresponds to TRBD2 (6 bases). The germline gives CDR1 LGHNA, CDR2 YNFKEQ. The CDR3 runs 16 residues. Deletions cut 0 bases from V and 5 bases from J, with 16 bases between. This chain's CDR3 is CASSQDPGEAAETQYF. CDR3 bases: TGTGCCAGCAGCCAAGATCCGGGGGAGGCGGCCGAGACCCAGTACTTC.

The J gene is TRBJ2-7, the V gene TRBV27, with TRBD2 identical over 9 bases. CDR3 length: 18 residues. J gave up 6 bases and V 7 bases, and 22 bases lay outside the gene matches. Per the germline V gene, CDR1 is MNHEY and CDR2 is SMNVEV (reference sequence). CDR3 nucleotides: TGTGCCAGCACCTATCTTTATGGGAGTAGCGGGAGAGGGGGCGAGCAGTACTTC. It is translated as CASTYLYGSSGRGGEQYF.

The chain recombines TRBV27 with TRBJ2-1; 9 bases map to TRBD1. Per germline, CDR1 MNHEY and CDR2 SMNVEV (reference sequence). V lost 2 bases, J lost 3 bases, and 2 bases stayed unmatched. CDR3 length: 15 residues. The CDR3, as DNA: TGTGCCAGCAGTTTACCGGGACAGGGCTACAATGAGCAGTTCTTC. It is translated as CASSLPGQGYNEQFF.

The chain employs TRBV9 and TRBJ2-7; no firm D call. CDR1 is SGDLS and CDR2 is YYNGEE in the germline V gene. Trimming took off 0 bases at V and 0 bases at J, with 10 bases between the two ends. The length of the CDR3 is 15 residues. CDR3 in DNA: TGTGCCAGCAGCGTAGTCGGTGCCCCCTCCTACGAGCAGTACTTC. Protein sequence: CASSVVGAPSYEQYF.

A single count supports this clone. The CDR3 is CASSDRGPQNGELFF. The CDR3 DNA follows: TGTGCCAGCAGTGATAGGGGGCCTCAGAACGGGGAGCTGTTTTTT. The gene calls are TRBV27 and TRBJ2-2; 7 nucleotides align to TRBD1. This CDR3 is 15 amino acids long. J was trimmed by 7 bases and V by 5 bases; bases with no gene match: 10. Germline V lookup: CDR1 MNHEY, CDR2 SMNVEV (reference sequence).

The chain uses TRBV6-1 and TRBJ1-4; perhaps TRBD1 as D (5 bases). V lost 2 bases, J lost 4 bases, and 11 bases lay in between. Germline-derived CDR1 and CDR2 are MNHNS and SASEGT. The CDR3 length is 15 residues. The CDR3 spells CASSERGYVNEKLFF. CDR3 nucleotide sequence: TGTGCCAGCAGTGAAAGGGGCTACGTTAATGAAAAACTGTTTTTT.

The V gene is TRBV10-3, the J gene TRBJ1-2; a possible D gene is TRBD1 (5 bases). V lost 2 bases and J lost 3, with 7 bases in between. This CDR3 is built from 13 residues. CDR1 and CDR2 (germline): ENHRY, SYGVKD. CDR3 in DNA: TGTGCCATCAGTGAGGGCAGGGACTATGGCTACACCTTC. Its translation: CAISEGRDYGYTF.

CDR3 region: CASSGGVYGYTF. The CDR3 bases are TGTGCCAGCAGCGGAGGGGTCTATGGCTACACCTTC. The rearrangement joins TRBV5-4 to TRBJ1-2, with a weak D call TRBD1 (5 bases). Germline V lookup: CDR1 SGHNT, CDR2 YYREEE (reference sequence). The CDR3 spans 12 residues. Between the trimmed V and J ends, which lost 4 bases and 4 bases, there was a span of 8 bases.

CDR3 region: CASSQYENTEAFF. The CDR3 coding sequence is TGTGCCAGCAGTCAGTATGAGAACACTGAAGCTTTCTTT. The chain joins TRBV27 to TRBJ1-1; D is ambiguous. Germline values: CDR1 MNHEY, CDR2 SMNVEV (reference sequence). Trimming stripped 5 bases from V and 1 base from J, with 8 bases between. CDR3 length: 13 residues.

The V gene is TRBV19, the J gene TRBJ1-2; weak D call: TRBD1 (5 bases). The CDR3 has 17 amino acids. Germline V lookup: CDR1 LNHDA, CDR2 SQIVND (reference sequence). The ends were cut back, 0 bases at V and 3 bases at J, with 17 bases in the middle. The CDR3 here is CASSIDWEGQGHYGYTF. The CDR3 nucleotides read TGTGCCAGTAGTATAGATTGGGAAGGCCAGGGCCACTATGGCTACACCTTC. Looking up the rest from reference TRBV19 and TRBJ1-2 gives the full variable domain: DGGITQSPKYLFRKEGQNVTLSCEQNLNHDAMYWYRQDPGQGLRLIYYSQIVNDFQKGDIAEGYSVSREKKESFPLTVTSAQKNPTAFYLCASSIDWEGQGHYGYTFGSGTRLTVV.

This rearrangement joins TRBV5-1 to TRBJ2-7; 7 bases align to TRBD2. CDR1 is SGHRS and CDR2 is YFSETQ in the germline V gene. Germline trimming cut 0 bases from V and 2 bases from J; bases unmatched to any gene: 5. There are 15 residues in the CDR3. The CDR3 here is CASSLAGRETYEQYF. CDR3 sequence (DNA): TGCGCCAGCAGCTTGGCCGGGCGGGAGACCTACGAGCAGTACTTC.

The gene calls are TRBV10-3 and TRBJ1-2, with a tentative D call TRBD1 (6 bases). CDR1 is ENHRY and CDR2 is SYGVKD in the germline V gene. The CDR3 is 16 residues long. V was cut by 0 bases and J by 4 bases, with 15 bases left in between. This CDR3 is CAISESLSNRVYGYTF. The CDR3 nucleotides are TGTGCCATCAGTGAGTCGTTATCCAACAGGGTCTATGGCTACACCTTC.

This chain uses TRBV13 with TRBJ2-7; TRBD1 matches at 7 bases. Looked up from germline, CDR1 is PRHDT and CDR2 is FYEKMQ (reference sequence). The CDR3 extends over 16 amino acids. Trimming at V came to 4 bases and at J to 0 bases, leaving 9 bases not matched to a gene. The CDR3 DNA reads TGTGCCAGCAGCTCAGGGACAGAGCAATACTCCTACGAGCAGTACTTC. Residues: CASSSGTEQYSYEQYF.

This clone was seen only once. The chain couples TRBV14 to TRBJ2-3; tentative D call: TRBD1 (5 bases). The CDR3 is 16 residues long. Trimming shortened V by 0 bases and J by 3 bases, and 13 bases separated the two germline ends. Germline V gene lookup returns CDR1 SGHDN and CDR2 FVKESK. The chain's CDR3 is CASSQEKSGLTDTQYF. The CDR3 nucleotides are TGTGCCAGCAGCCAAGAGAAGTCAGGGTTAACAGATACGCAGTATTTT.

This chain links TRBV4-1 with TRBJ1-5, with 10 bases that match TRBD1. The germline V gene encodes CDR1 MGHRA and CDR2 YSYEKL. Trimming at V came to 3 bases and at J to 6 bases, leaving 14 bases not matched to a gene. This CDR3 has 18 residues. CDR3 in DNA: TGCGCCAGCAGCCATGGGGGTGGTTGGTGGACAGGGGGTCAGCCCCAGCATTTT. Protein product: CASSHGGGWWTGGQPQHF.

The chain uses TRBV5-1 and TRBJ1-5, with D uncertain. V gave up 1 base and J gave up 5 bases, with 13 bases separating them. The CDR3 length is 15 residues. Looked up from germline, CDR1 is SGHRS and CDR2 is YFSETQ. CDR3 loop: CASSLKEGSDQPQHF. CDR3 in DNA: TGCGCCAGCAGCTTGAAGGAGGGAAGTGATCAGCCCCAGCATTTT. The complete variable domain, with remaining parts taken from reference TRBV5-1 and TRBJ1-5, reads KAGVTQTPRYLIKTRGQQVTLSCSPISGHRSVSWYQQTPGQGLQFLFEYFSETQRNKGNFPGRFSGRQFSNSRSEMNVSTLELGDSALYLCASSLKEGSDQPQHFGDGTRLSIL.

This sequence joins TRBV7-9 and TRBJ1-1; 9 positions agree with TRBD1. V lost 5 bases and J lost 0; bases outside the gene matches: 13. The CDR3 has 18 residues. CDR1 and CDR2 (germline): SEHNR, FQNEAQ (reference sequence). The CDR3 loop is CASSQRDRANFMNTEAFF. The CDR3 DNA reads as TGTGCCAGCAGCCAACGGGACAGGGCGAATTTCATGAACACTGAAGCTTTCTTT. Variable domain in full (rest from reference TRBV7-9 and TRBJ1-1): DTGVSQNPRHKITKRGQNVTFRCDPISEHNRLYWYRQTLGQGPEFLTYFQNEAQLEKSRLLSDRFSAERPKGSFSTLEIQRTEQGDSAMYLCASSQRDRANFMNTEAFFGQGTRLTVV.

This rearrangement joins TRBV4-3 to TRBJ1-2; D unresolved. Germline CDR1 is LGHNA and CDR2 is YSLEER. The V and J ends lost 0 bases and 6 bases respectively, with 11 bases between them. The CDR3 covers 14 residues. CDR3 sequence: CASSQDHRGNGYTF. The CDR3 DNA reads TGCGCCAGCAGCCAAGATCATAGAGGGAATGGCTACACCTTC.

The V call is TRBV5-1, the J call TRBJ2-1; weak D call: TRBD1 (5 bases). Trimming took off 4 bases at V and 5 bases at J, with 13 bases between the two ends. Germline CDR1 SGHRS, CDR2 YFSETQ. The CDR3 spans 14 residues. For the CDR3, the DNA is TGCGCCAGCAGCCCCGCAACAGGAGACAATGAGCAGTTCTTC. This codes for CASSPATGDNEQFF.

The chain uses TRBV7-9 and TRBJ2-7; possible D gene TRBD1, 6 bases. This CDR3 comprises 15 residues. Per the germline V gene, CDR1 is SEHNR and CDR2 is FQNEAQ (reference sequence). Between the trimmed V and J ends, which lost 5 bases and 2 bases, there was a span of 16 bases. The DNA of the CDR3 is TGTGCCAGCAGCACAACAGGGCCGGGACCCTACGAGCAGTACTTC. It encodes CASSTTGPGPYEQYF. The full variable domain, its missing parts supplied by reference TRBV7-9 and TRBJ2-7, is DTGVSQNPRHKITKRGQNVTFRCDPISEHNRLYWYRQTLGQGPEFLTYFQNEAQLEKSRLLSDRFSAERPKGSFSTLEIQRTEQGDSAMYLCASSTTGPGPYEQYFGPGTRLTVT.

The chain links TRBV2 to TRBJ2-5, with 12 bases identical to TRBD1. This CDR3 has 15 amino acids. Germline V gene sequence: CDR1 SNHLY, CDR2 FYNNEI. Losses at the gene ends were 4 bases for V and 4 bases for J; bases not matched to a gene: 4. The CDR3 nucleotides are TGTGCCAGCAGTGGACGGGACAGGGGGCGAGAGACCCAGTACTTC. Its protein product is CASSGRDRGRETQYF.

The DNA of the CDR3 is TGCAGCGCCTCACAGGGACACTCTGGGGCCAACGTCCTGACTTTC. It yields the protein CSASQGHSGANVLTF. This chain uses TRBV29-1 with TRBJ2-6, with D maybe TRBD1 (6 bases). V dropped 7 bases and J dropped 0 bases, with 13 bases sitting between them. The CDR3 is 15 residues long. CDR1 SQVTM and CDR2 ANQGSEA come from the germline V gene.